The 27 T cell receptor beta chains in this list originate from one sample, sequenced in a study of blood T cells in healthy people across ages. Then a second PCR, running about 7 to 11 cycles, was carried out with a sample-barcoded 5' primer and a J-beta primer mix. Using its own MiXCR run on the 5' RACE reads, TCRdb lists one record per CDR3 protein. The sample holds about 730,000 distinct CDR3 sequences, approximately 39% seen once. Sequences were obtained from blood. Receptor source: a woman aged 55-75 years in good health.

This clonotype was recorded a few times. V is TRBV20-1 and J is TRBJ2-1; TRBD2 aligns across 10 bases. The CDR3 is 14 residues long. The V gene end was trimmed by 3 bases and the J gene end by 8 bases; junction bases not matched to a gene: 7. Germline values: CDR1 DFQATT, CDR2 SNEGSKA (reference sequence). The CDR3 sequence: CSASASGGAHEQFF. The CDR3 DNA follows: TGCAGTGCTAGCGCGAGCGGGGGGGCCCATGAGCAGTTCTTC.

V gene TRBV5-1 combines with J gene TRBJ2-1; TRBD1 or TRBD2 may be the D gene (5 bases each). The DNA end is a closer match to TRBJ2-7, so the J assignment may be wrong. CDR1 is SGHRS and CDR2 is YFSETQ in the germline V gene. This CDR3 has 14 amino acids. The CDR3 spells CASSFRDRTTEQYF. In nucleotides, the CDR3 is TGCGCCAGCAGTTTTCGGGACCGAACTACTGAGCAGTACTTC.

The gene calls are TRBV28 and TRBJ2-3; D possibly corresponds to TRBD2 (5 bases). The CDR3 runs to 14 residues. V was shortened by 3 bases and J by 3 bases, with 10 bases between the two germline ends. Germline-derived CDR1 and CDR2 are MDHEN and SYDVKM. CDR3 region: CASSFSRRTDTQYF. The CDR3 DNA reads TGTGCCAGCAGTTTTAGTAGGAGGACAGATACGCAGTATTTT.

This clonotype was observed a few times. This chain connects TRBV10-3 to TRBJ2-7, with D possibly being TRBD1 (6 bases). Trimming left V 10 bases short and J 4 bases short, with 11 bases between. This CDR3 is 11 amino acids long. CDR1 is ENHRY, CDR2 SYGVKD, per germline. CDR3 in amino acids: CATRGQYEQYF. In DNA form, the CDR3 reads TGTGCCACCCGCGGACAGTACGAGCAGTACTTC.

J is TRBJ1-1 and V is TRBV11-2; D is perhaps TRBD1 (5 bases). The CDR3 extends over 12 amino acids. From germline, CDR1 is SGHAT and CDR2 FQNNGV. V was pared by 7 bases and J by 5 bases, with 11 bases between. CDR3 region: CASTAEGTEAFF. The CDR3 region has the DNA TGTGCCAGCACCGCCGAGGGGACTGAAGCTTTCTTT.

This chain uses TRBV12-3 or TRBV12-4 with TRBJ1-5; D is ambiguous. Deletions cut 2 bases from V and 3 bases from J, with 8 bases between. This CDR3 spans 14 amino acids. The chain's CDR3 is CASSLSGPNQPQHF. CDR3 in DNA: TGTGCCAGCAGTTTAAGCGGGCCCAATCAGCCCCAGCATTTT.

The chain uses TRBV20-1 and TRBJ1-5, with D perhaps matching TRBD1 (6 bases). This CDR3 region has 13 residues. Germline V gene sequence: CDR1 DFQATT, CDR2 SNEGSKA (reference sequence). Deletions cut 6 bases from V and 3 bases from J, with 12 bases between. CDR3 loop: CSALQGYNQPQHF. The CDR3 DNA reads TGCAGTGCACTACAGGGATACAATCAGCCCCAGCATTTT.

The CDR3 bases are TGTGCCAGCAGCCAAATATCCCAACCGACAGATACGCAGTATTTT. This codes for CASSQISQPTDTQYF. The chain recombines TRBV14 with TRBJ2-3, with D uncertain. V lost 2 bases and J lost 3, with 12 bases in between. The V gene's germline CDR1 is SGHDN and CDR2 FVKESK. CDR3 length: 15 amino acids. Full variable domain (remainder filled in from reference TRBV14 and TRBJ2-3): EAGVTQFPSHSVIEKGQTVTLRCDPISGHDNLYWYRRVMGKEIKFLLHFVKESKQDESGMPNNRFLAERTGGTYSTLKVQPAELEDSGVYFCASSQISQPTDTQYFGPGTRLTVL.

The rearrangement uses TRBV29-1 and TRBJ1-2; D remains ambiguous. Per the germline V gene, CDR1 is SQVTM and CDR2 is ANQGSEA. The CDR3 spans 13 residues. Deletions cut 6 bases from V and 2 bases from J, with 13 bases between. In DNA, the CDR3 is TGCAGCGTCCCTAGGACTGCCAACTATGGCTACACCTTC. It translates to CSVPRTANYGYTF.

The sample holds many counts of this clonotype. The rearrangement links TRBV15 to TRBJ2-1; 13 positions match TRBD2. The J segment lost 7 bases and the V segment lost 0 bases, leaving 3 bases of the junction unmatched. The CDR3 is 16 amino acids. Germline lookup yields CDR1 LNHNV and CDR2 YYDKDF (reference sequence). CDR3 bases: TGTGCCACCAGCAGAGATAAGGGACTAGCGGGGAATGAGCAGTTCTTC. Translated, it gives CATSRDKGLAGNEQFF.

V is TRBV7-9 and J is TRBJ1-2; a possible D gene is TRBD1 (6 bases). Germline V gene data show CDR1 as SEHNR and CDR2 as FQNEAQ (reference sequence). This CDR3 is 14 amino acids long. Deletions cut 4 bases from V and 7 bases from J, with 16 bases between. CDR3 coding DNA: TGTGCCAGCAGCTCCCTACAGGGTTCAAGTGGCTACACCTTC. Protein product: CASSSLQGSSGYTF.

This chain connects TRBV28 to TRBJ1-5; no firm D call. The CDR3 covers 16 residues. Germline V gives CDR1 MDHEN, CDR2 SYDVKM. Trimming shortened V by 3 bases and J by 1 base, and 13 bases separated the two germline ends. As DNA, the CDR3 is TGTGCCAGCAGTTTTCTGGGTCCTATAAGCAATCAGCCCCAGCATTTT. Protein: CASSFLGPISNQPQHF. Using reference TRBV28 and TRBJ1-5 for the parts outside the CDR3, the full variable domain is DVKVTQSSRYLVKRTGEKVFLECVQDMDHENMFWYRQDPGLGLRLIYFSYDVKMKEKGDIPEGYSVSREKKERFSLILESASTNQTSMYLCASSFLGPISNQPQHFGDGTRLSIL.

The chain couples TRBV13 to TRBJ1-1; D unresolved. Trimming removed 5 bases from V and 5 bases from J, with 12 bases in between. This CDR3 comprises 13 residues. The V gene's germline CDR1 is PRHDT and CDR2 FYEKMQ (reference sequence). CDR3 coding DNA: TGTGCCAGCAGCCAAACCATGGAGACTGAAGCTTTCTTT. It translates to CASSQTMETEAFF.

This clonotype was counted only a few times. The chain has TRBV20-1 and TRBJ1-5; unclear D gene. Germline V lookup: CDR1 DFQATT, CDR2 SNEGSKA (reference sequence). V was pared by 5 bases and J by 4 bases, with 9 bases between. The length of the CDR3 is 12 residues. CDR3 residues: CSALGSNQPQHF. Here the CDR3 DNA reads TGCAGTGCTCTGGGCAGTAATCAGCCCCAGCATTTT.

This clonotype has more than one count but fewer than ten. The gene calls are TRBV10-3 and TRBJ2-6, with 7 bases matching TRBD1. The CDR3 consists of 14 residues. CDR1 and CDR2 (germline): ENHRY, SYGVKD. The junction had 0 bases not matched to a gene; V was cut back by 5 bases and J by 2 bases. DNA for the CDR3: TGTGCCATCAGTACAGGGGCTGGGGCCAACGTCCTGACTTTC. Amino acid sequence: CAISTGAGANVLTF.

J is TRBJ2-3 and V is TRBV27; 12 nucleotides match TRBD2. Per germline, CDR1 MNHEY and CDR2 SMNVEV (reference sequence). The CDR3 is 15 amino acids. J lost 10 bases, V lost 6 bases, and 11 bases had no gene match. The CDR3 reads CASSRTPSGGEAQYF. CDR3 DNA sequence: TGTGCCAGCAGCCGGACACCTAGCGGGGGGGAGGCGCAGTATTTT.

The sample holds a few counts of this clonotype. This could be a read error, since a much larger clone is one nucleotide away. CDR3 in DNA: TGCAGCGTTGAAGTCGTGGCGGGAGGCACCTACAATGAGCAGTACTTC. Translating it yields CSVEVVAGGTYNEQYF. The chain couples TRBV29-1 to TRBJ2-7, with 8 bases identical to TRBD2. The V gene's germline CDR1 is SQVTM and CDR2 ANQGSEA. V dropped 1 base and J dropped 7; count of bases not matched to a gene: 15. This CDR3 is 16 amino acids long.

This clonotype turned up a few times. The V and J genes are TRBV6-1 and TRBJ2-7; D possibly matches TRBD1 or TRBD2 (5 bases each). CDR1 MNHNS and CDR2 SASEGT come from the germline V gene. This CDR3 region has 15 residues. Trimming removed 4 bases from V and 2 bases from J, with 15 bases in between. The CDR3 coding sequence is TGTGCCAGCAGTGCACCGGGACCGGGGACCTACGAGCAGTACTTC. As protein: CASSAPGPGTYEQYF.

The chain couples TRBV18 to TRBJ2-1; 8 bases are a match to TRBD2. The ends lost 3 bases at V and 8 bases at J; junction bases unmatched: 9. The CDR3 is 15 residues long. Germline V lookup: CDR1 KGHSH, CDR2 LQKENI. CDR3 DNA: TGTGCCAGCTCACCCGGGTCGAGCGGGAGTCATGAGCAGTTCTTC. Translation gives CASSPGSSGSHEQFF.

V and J are TRBV5-5 and TRBJ2-1; 7 nucleotides match TRBD2. CDR1 and CDR2 from the germline V gene are SGHKS and YYEKEE (reference sequence). V shed 6 bases and J 8 bases; nucleotides not matched to a gene: 14. This CDR3 region has 15 residues. CDR3 in amino acids: CASTGLSMILYEQFF. CDR3 bases: TGTGCCAGCACGGGACTAAGTATGATATTATATGAGCAGTTCTTC.

In its sample, this clonotype was seen a few times. The rearrangement links TRBV3-1 to TRBJ1-2; D is unresolved. V was trimmed by 0 bases and J by 3 bases, leaving 8 bases between them. The CDR3 is 14 residues long. Germline-derived CDR1 and CDR2 are LGHDT and YNNKEL (reference sequence). CDR3 sequence reads: CASSQDTRDYGYTF. The CDR3 bases are TGTGCCAGCAGCCAAGATACGAGGGACTATGGCTACACCTTC.

In its sample, this clonotype was seen a few times. V is TRBV3-1 and J is TRBJ2-2; no reliable D call. Trimming removed 4 bases at V and 6 bases at J, with 6 bases between. The germline gives CDR1 LGHDT, CDR2 YNNKEL (reference sequence). The CDR3 runs to 12 residues. This chain's CDR3 is CASSPRPGELFF. The DNA for the CDR3 is TGTGCCAGCAGCCCGCGGCCCGGGGAGCTGTTTTTT.

This chain joins TRBV6-1 and TRBJ2-7, with 14 bases aligning to TRBD2. CDR3 length: 16 amino acids. V lost 2 bases to trimming and J lost 4 bases; unmatched junction nucleotides: 4. Germline lookup yields CDR1 MNHNS and CDR2 SASEGT. This CDR3 is CASSEPGLAGGYEQYF. The CDR3 DNA reads as TGTGCCAGCAGTGAACCCGGACTAGCGGGAGGTTACGAGCAGTACTTC.

This clonotype was counted a few times. The chain joins TRBV29-1 to TRBJ2-1, with 7 bases matching TRBD1. Germline CDR1 and CDR2: SQVTM and ANQGSEA. CDR3 length equals 13 residues. The V and J ends lost 5 bases and 6 bases, in that order; junction bases with no gene match: 7. The CDR3, as DNA: TGCAGCGTTCGCGACAGGGCTGGCAATGAGCAGTTCTTC. Amino acid sequence: CSVRDRAGNEQFF.

The J gene is TRBJ1-4, the V gene TRBV20-1; 8 bases are shared with TRBD1. Germline loops: CDR1 DFQATT, CDR2 SNEGSKA (reference sequence). The CDR3 runs 13 residues. With V trimmed by 6 bases and J by 7 bases, 7 bases remained unmatched. The CDR3 DNA reads as TGCAGTGCACAGACAGGGGACGGTGAAAAACTGTTTTTT. It is translated as CSAQTGDGEKLFF.

The chain uses TRBV9 and TRBJ2-1; D gene ambiguous. V lost 6 bases and J 2 bases, leaving 12 bases between the germline ends. The CDR3 runs to 14 residues. Germline V CDR1 and CDR2: SGDLS, YYNGEE. The CDR3 loop reads CASTPSRTYNEQFF. The CDR3 DNA reads TGTGCCAGCACCCCAAGTAGGACCTACAATGAGCAGTTCTTC.

V usage is TRBV6-2 or TRBV6-3 and J usage is TRBJ2-5; TRBD1 matches at 8 bases. The V and J ends lost 2 bases and 3 bases, in that order; junction bases with no gene match: 5. There are 15 residues in the CDR3. The germline V gene has CDR1 MNHEY and CDR2 SVGEGT. Here the CDR3 reads CASSYVRTGKETQYF. Written as DNA, the CDR3 is TGTGCCAGCAGTTACGTCAGGACAGGGAAAGAGACCCAGTACTTC.